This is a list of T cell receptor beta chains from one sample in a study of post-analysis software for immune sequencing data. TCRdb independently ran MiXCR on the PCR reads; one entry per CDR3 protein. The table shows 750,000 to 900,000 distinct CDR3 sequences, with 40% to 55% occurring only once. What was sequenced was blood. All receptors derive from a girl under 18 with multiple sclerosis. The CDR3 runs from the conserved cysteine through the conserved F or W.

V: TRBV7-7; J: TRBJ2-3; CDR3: CASSPHLAGGGTDTQYF
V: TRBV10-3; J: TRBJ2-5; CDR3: CAISENREETQYF
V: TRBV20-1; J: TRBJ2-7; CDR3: CSAPPGQAYEQYF
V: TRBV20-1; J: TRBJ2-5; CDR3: CSARPGGQETQYF
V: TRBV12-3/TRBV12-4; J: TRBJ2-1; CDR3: CASIWAGEGTGYNEQFF
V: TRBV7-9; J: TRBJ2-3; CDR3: CASSLRHRDADTQYF
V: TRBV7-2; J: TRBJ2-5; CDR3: CASSLARPGGEETQYF
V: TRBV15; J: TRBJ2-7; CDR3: CATSPQIRYEQYF
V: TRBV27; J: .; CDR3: CASSLSKSESEQYF
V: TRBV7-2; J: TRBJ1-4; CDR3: CASSFESTTNEKLFF
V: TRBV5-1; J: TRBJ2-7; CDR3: CASSLRTNSYEQYF
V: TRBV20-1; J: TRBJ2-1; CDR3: CSAMDRGINEQFF
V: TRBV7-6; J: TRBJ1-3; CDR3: CASSLSQGVGNTIYF
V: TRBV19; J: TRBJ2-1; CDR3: CASSSFRQGSHNEQFF